This TCR beta chain was recorded in a study of CD8 T cells in ankylosing spondylitis. Trimming took 7 bases from V and 1 from J, leaving 7 bases between them. CDR3 length equals 13 residues. The germline V gene has CDR1 SGHAT and CDR2 FQNNGV. There are a few counts of this clonotype. Its antigen remains unidentified. TCRdb re-called the 5' RACE reads through MiXCR, storing one row per CDR3 protein. Of 250,000 or so distinct CDR3 sequences in the sample, 20% to 30% were seen once. Notes on the study in general: The authors found the disease-linked clones to be CD8+ and relatively rare in peripheral blood.

The sequencing sample was made of blood, either unsorted or a sorted T cell fraction (not recorded which). The sequence came from a male donor with ankylosing spondylitis or in good health (not recorded which). The V and J genes are TRBV11-2 and TRBJ2-2; D remains unclear. Written as DNA, the CDR3 is TGTGCCAGCATTGAGAGGAACACCGGGGAGCTGTTTTTT. Translating it yields CASIERNTGELFF.